The source of this T cell receptor beta chain is a study of T cell responses to AZD1222 COVID-19 vaccine. Study-level points and caveats: With two AZD1222 doses given, Spike-specific TCR breadth and depth both rose. Unmutated variant regions are reportedly targeted by nearly half of spike-specific TCRs. The sample set comprised mostly white British donors with more females, and clonal diversity was possibly underestimated.

Using immunoSEQ multiplex PCR, the repertoire was profiled, and TCRdb retains in-frame clones only, with some absent. The data contain about 99,000 clones, roughly 92% of them singletons. Germline lookup yields CDR1 LNHDA and CDR2 SQIVND (reference sequence). This CDR3 is built from 14 residues. V was trimmed by 6 bases and J by 5 bases, leaving 14 bases between them. As regards this clone: Its antigen is unidentified.

V and J are TRBV19 and TRBJ1-5; D gene ambiguous. This sequence was found in an adult in good health. Sequencing was performed on peripheral blood, taken on day 0 of AZD1222 vaccination. As DNA, the CDR3 is TGTGCCAGTAGCGGACCCCCCCGTTATCAGCCCCAGCATTTT. Translated: CASSGPPRYQPQHF.